This TCR beta chain was sequenced for a study of shared clonotypes between healthy human individuals. Study-level results: A reduction in generation probabilities was seen for non-shared clonotypes relative to those shared by all four donors.

A word on this clone: Its specificity is unknown.

Produced via immunoSEQ multiplex PCR; TCRdb's table is partial and in-frame only. The sample holds about 2.5 million clones, around 93% seen once. Donors had no recently reported acute infections or vaccinations and were HIV-negative. Material for sequencing was naive CD4+ T cells from PBMCs. Stated subset: CD45RA+ positively selected. The source of this sequence is a man in his late teens or twenties in good health. Some clones in this sample may be carry-over from other donors' samples.

CDR3 residues: CASSVRLDTYNEQFF. The CDR3 nucleotides are TGTGCCAGCAGCGTGAGGCTAGACACCTACAATGAGCAGTTCTTC. The J gene is TRBJ2-1, the V gene TRBV9; D is uncertain. The CDR3 has 15 amino acids. Deletions cut 2 bases from V and 2 bases from J, with 11 bases between. Germline loops: CDR1 SGDLS, CDR2 YYNGEE.